This T cell receptor beta chain was profiled in a study of T cell responses to AZD1222 COVID-19 vaccine. V shed 4 bases and J shed 8 bases, with 17 bases lying between them. The germline V gene encodes CDR1 SGHTA and CDR2 FQGNSA. The CDR3 spans 14 residues. Produced via immunoSEQ multiplex PCR; TCRdb's table is partial and in-frame only. The sample contains under 150,000 clones, around 89% of which appear only once. This clonotype originated in an adult in good health. The sequenced sample was peripheral blood, obtained on day 0 of AZD1222 vaccination. The chain joins TRBV7-2 to TRBJ1-2; perhaps TRBD1 as D (6 bases). CDR3 in amino acids: CASSSTQGSGGYTF. CDR3 nucleotide sequence: TGTGCCAGCAGCTCTACCCAGGGGTCCGGGGGCTACACCTTC.